The 27 T cell receptor beta chains below were found in one sample sequenced in a study of CD8+CD57+ T cells in acquired aplastic anemia. TCR beta VDJ and CDR3 were profiled, and genomic DNA was the template. TCRdb re-analysed the reads in MiXCR, keeping a single row per CDR3 protein. The profile shows around 250,000 distinct CDR3 sequences, less than 85% of them singletons. Patients sequenced had flow cytometry evidence of CD8+CD57+ cell expansion. The sample was sorted CD4+, CD8+, or CD8+CD57+ T cells (not recorded which) from PBMCs. These receptor sequences come from a human donor with aplastic anemia.

In its sample, this clonotype was seen once. A read error may produce the germline difference seen at one junction end. CDR3 sequence (DNA): TGTGCCAGCAGTTATGAGCGAAACCATGAACAGTTCTTC. This gives the protein CASSYERNHEQFF. The chain uses TRBV7-8 and TRBJ2-1; D is uncertain. Per the germline V gene, CDR1 is SGHVS and CDR2 is FQNEAQ. This CDR3 is built from 13 residues.

In this sample, this clonotype turned up a few times. The J gene is TRBJ1-1, the V gene TRBV7-8; a weak D match, TRBD1 (5 bases). The CDR3 consists of 17 residues. V was clipped by 3 bases and J by 7 bases, with 24 bases between them. CDR1 and CDR2 from the germline V gene are SGHVS and FQNEAQ. The CDR3 spells CASSLAGRPDTQYEAFF. The CDR3 nucleotides are TGTGCCAGCAGCTTGGCGGGACGTCCCGATACGCAGTATGAAGCTTTCTTT.

DNA for the CDR3: TGTGCCAGTAGTATAGCTAGCGGGGGCCTGCCCGACGAGCAGTACTTC. It codes for CASSIASGGLPDEQYF. The V gene is TRBV7-9, the J gene TRBJ2-7; 10 nucleotides agree with TRBD2. Germline CDR1 and CDR2: SEHNR and FQNEAQ (reference sequence). The J segment lost 5 bases and the V segment lost 9 bases, leaving 16 bases of the junction unmatched. The CDR3 totals 16 residues.

This clonotype has just one count. The germline gene is not matched at one end of the junction; a read error may be the cause. This chain joins TRBV15 and TRBJ2-3, with 9 nucleotides matching TRBD2. Germline V CDR1 and CDR2: LNHNV, YYDKDF (reference sequence). This CDR3 spans 14 amino acids. CDR3 protein: CASSRAGGPGTQYF. CDR3 coding DNA: TGTGCCAGCAGCAGAGCGGGAGGACCCGGTACGCAGTATTTT.

This chain connects TRBV2 to TRBJ2-7; D possibly corresponds to TRBD1 (6 bases). This CDR3 has 15 residues. V lost 3 bases and J 4 bases, leaving 16 bases between the germline ends. Per the germline V gene, CDR1 is SNHLY and CDR2 is FYNNEI. CDR3 region: CASSDIPGDTYEQYF. For the CDR3, the DNA is TGTGCCAGCAGTGATATCCCAGGGGACACTTACGAGCAGTACTTC.

This clonotype was detected once. This chain links TRBV10-1 with TRBJ2-1, with D tentatively TRBD2 (6 bases). The CDR3 runs to 13 residues. The germline CDR1 and CDR2 sequences are WNHNN and SYGVQD (reference sequence). The CDR3, as DNA: TGCGCTATAAGGGGCGGGTGCGGGGATGAGCAGTTCTTC. Amino acids: CAIRGGCGDEQFF.

The V and J genes are TRBV11-1 and TRBJ2-3, with D hard to call. The CDR3 consists of 13 residues. The V gene's germline CDR1 is SGHAT and CDR2 FQDESV (reference sequence). V dropped 8 bases and J dropped 6 bases, with 15 bases sitting between them. The CDR3 sequence is CASGEGRSDTQYF. In nucleotides, the CDR3 is TGTGCCAGCGGGGAAGGGCGGAGCGATACGCAGTATTTT.

The chain uses TRBV2 and TRBJ1-2; unclear D gene. The germline gives CDR1 SNHLY, CDR2 FYNNEI. Trimming took off 6 bases at V and 2 bases at J, with 10 bases between the two ends. The CDR3 is made up of 13 amino acids. The CDR3 DNA reads TGTGCCAGCAGGTACCGCACAAACTATGGCTACACCTTC. It yields the protein CASRYRTNYGYTF.

The rearrangement links TRBV7-8 to TRBJ2-7, with 8 bases fitting TRBD2. From germline, CDR1 is SGHVS and CDR2 FQNEAQ. After removal of 5 bases from V and 0 bases from J, the junction contained 6 bases not matched to a gene. CDR3 length: 15 amino acids. The CDR3 DNA is TGTGCCAGCAGCCCCCCGACTAGCGTCTCCTACGAGCAGTACGTC. As protein: CASSPPTSVSYEQYV.

In the case of this clonotype: One end of the junction does not line up with germline, which may come from a read error. The gene calls are TRBV7-2 and TRBJ2-7; TRBD1 aligns across 8 bases. The CDR3 is 14 amino acids. Germline CDR1 and CDR2: SGHTA and FQGNSA. For the CDR3, the DNA is TGTGCCAGCAGCTTTAGGGACAGGCCATTTAAAGAGACCTTC. It codes for CASSFRDRPFKETF.

This clonotype showed up just a few times. V is TRBV7-9 and J is TRBJ2-1; TRBD1 matches at 11 bases. The CDR3 runs 15 residues. J lost 4 bases, V lost 6 bases, and 5 bases had no gene match. Germline values: CDR1 SEHNR, CDR2 FQNEAQ (reference sequence). CDR3 nucleotides: TGTGCCAGCAGTTCCGGGACAGGGGGATACAATGAGCAGTTCTTC. This encodes CASSSGTGGYNEQFF.

This clonotype was picked up one time. The J gene is TRBJ2-7, the V gene TRBV9; 10 nucleotides agree with TRBD2. V was clipped by 7 bases and J by 13 bases; unmatched bases: 17. From germline, CDR1 is SGDLS and CDR2 YYNGEE. The CDR3 has 14 amino acids. The CDR3 DNA follows: TGTGCCAGCGGAGCGGGAGGGAGCATTCAGTACTTCTACTTC. Protein: CASGAGGSIQYFYF.

For this clonotype: No conserved phenylalanine or tryptophan ends this CDR3, so it is likely a read error. No DNA is shown, since the ends of the CDR3 on it are uncertain; the CDR3 is the one TCRdb lists. The chain carries TRBV7-9 and TRBJ2-5; the D call TRBD2 from the table was never checked on the DNA. The CDR3 numbers 14 amino acids, ends counted. Germline CDR1 is SEHNR and CDR2 is FQNEAQ (reference sequence). CDR3 protein: CASSSWTSGTYNEL.

This clonotype appeared once. The chain joins TRBV9 to TRBJ2-1; D could derive from TRBD1 or TRBD2 (5 bases each). Near its end, the DNA agrees better with TRBJ2-4, so the J call may be wrong. The V gene's germline CDR1 is SGDLS and CDR2 YYNGEE. CDR3 length: 12 residues. CDR3 in DNA: TGTGCCAGCGGAGGTGAGGGGTATATTCAGTACTTC. It codes for CASGGEGYIQYF.

With respect to this clonotype: Here the CDR3 omits its conserved ending phenylalanine or tryptophan, so a read error is the likely source. The DNA is left out, because the CDR3 cannot be placed on it with certainty; the CDR3 is given as TCRdb lists it. The chain is built from TRBV7-8 and TRBJ2-1. The CDR3 is 13 amino acids in total, end residues counted. Germline V gene lookup returns CDR1 SGHVS and CDR2 FQNEAQ. The CDR3 protein is CASSQKVRSERVV.

This clonotype was seen repeatedly, ten times or more. The CDR3 ends on some other residue instead of the conserved phenylalanine or tryptophan, so this is likely a read error. The DNA is omitted, as the CDR3 cannot be located on it reliably, and the CDR3 follows TCRdb's listing. V and J are TRBV2 and TRBJ2-5; the DNA was not used to check the table's D call, TRBD1. Inclusive of both ends, the CDR3 amounts to 15 amino acids. Germline CDR1 reads SNHLY; CDR2 reads FYNNEI. The CDR3 spells CASGDGGTDTQYFDP.

Concerning this clonotype: The CDR3 end shows no conserved phenylalanine or tryptophan, and so a read error is likely. The DNA is omitted, as the CDR3 cannot be located on it reliably, and the CDR3 follows TCRdb's listing. This chain uses TRBV7-9 with TRBJ2-1. The CDR3 length is 13 residues, termini included. From germline, CDR1 is SEHNR and CDR2 FQNEAQ (reference sequence). This chain's CDR3 is CASSAVADTQYFC.

There are a few counts of this clonotype. The chain employs TRBV5-4 and TRBJ1-1; tentatively, D is TRBD1 (5 bases). Per the germline V gene, CDR1 is SGHNT and CDR2 is YYREEE (reference sequence). The CDR3 sequence is 15 residues long. V was clipped by 2 bases and J by 1 base, with 12 bases between them. The CDR3 DNA is TGTGCCAGCAGCTTAGCCCCCACAGGGAACACTGAAGCTTTCTTT. This gives the protein CASSLAPTGNTEAFF.

Turning to this clonotype: A junction end diverges from the germline sequence, so it may reflect a read error. V usage is TRBV15 and J usage is TRBJ2-1, with 7 bases fitting TRBD2. Germline V CDR1 and CDR2: LNHNV, YYDKDF (reference sequence). The CDR3 runs 16 residues. CDR3 nucleotide sequence: TGTGCCAGCAGCTTTCAAAGGCGGGGAGGGAGCGATACGCAGTTCTTC. Its protein product is CASSFQRRGGSDTQFF.

The V gene is TRBV7-9, the J gene TRBJ2-7; 8 nucleotides align to TRBD2. Germline V CDR1 and CDR2: SEHNR, FQNEAQ (reference sequence). J gave up 10 bases and V 5 bases, and 16 bases lay outside the gene matches. The CDR3 runs 15 residues. CDR3: CASSSQKSGGCDQYF. CDR3 nucleotide sequence: TGTGCCAGCAGCAGTCAAAAAAGCGGGGGCTGCGATCAGTACTTC.

The V call is TRBV9, the J call TRBJ2-3; D unresolved. Trimming pared 0 bases from V and 14 bases from J, leaving 19 bases between. Germline CDR1 reads SGDLS; CDR2 reads YYNGEE. There are 14 residues in the CDR3. Written as DNA, the CDR3 is TGTGCCAGCAGCGTAGGGGCAGATACGCATAAGTTGTATTTT. Protein product: CASSVGADTHKLYF.

This chain uses TRBV4-1 with TRBJ2-7, with 9 bases matching TRBD1. The CDR3 sequence is 15 residues long. Per germline, CDR1 MGHRA and CDR2 YSYEKL. CDR3 bases: TGCGCCACCAGCAGAGATAGACAGGGGGGGAATGAGCAGTACGTC. It encodes CATSRDRQGGNEQYV.

The chain joins TRBV24-1 to TRBJ2-3, with D maybe TRBD1 (6 bases). Trimming removed 8 bases at V and 6 bases at J, with 14 bases between. The CDR3 spans 13 residues. Germline V CDR1 and CDR2: KGHDR, SFDVKD. The CDR3 nucleotides are TGTGCCACCAACAGGGACCCGCAGGATACGCAGTATTTT. This encodes CATNRDPQDTQYF.

The gene calls are TRBV7-9 and TRBJ2-7, with D unresolved. CDR3 size: 18 residues. The germline gives CDR1 SEHNR, CDR2 FQNEAQ (reference sequence). Trimming took off 5 bases at V and 1 base at J, with 24 bases between the two ends. In nucleotides, the CDR3 is TGTGCCAGCAGCAACCATCGAGACGCCCAGGCCCTTTCCTACGAGCAGTACGTC. Its translation: CASSNHRDAQALSYEQYV.

V gene TRBV20-1 combines with J gene TRBJ2-5; D uncertain. Looked up from germline, CDR1 is DFQATT and CDR2 is SNEGSKA (reference sequence). The V gene lost 5 bases and the J gene lost 5 bases, with 9 bases spanning the gap. The CDR3 loop spans 11 amino acids. CDR3 loop: CSASGRETQYF. The CDR3 region has the DNA TGCAGTGCTTCCGGACGGGAGACCCAGTACTTC.

This clonotype has a handful of counts. Germline is not matched at one junction end, which may reflect a read error. The V call is TRBV7-2, the J call TRBJ1-1; D remains ambiguous. The CDR3 length is 15 residues. Per the germline V gene, CDR1 is SGHTA and CDR2 is FQGNSA. CDR3 nucleotides: TGTGCCAGCAGCTTAGCTCTGAGTGGCGACACTGAAGATTTCTTT. Its translation: CASSLALSGDTEDFF.

This chain connects TRBV19 to TRBJ2-1; weak D call: TRBD2 (7 bases). Trimming removed 4 bases from V and 7 bases from J, with 20 bases in between. The V gene's germline CDR1 is LNHDA and CDR2 SQIVND (reference sequence). The length of the CDR3 is 16 residues. Written as DNA, the CDR3 is TGTGCCAGTAGTAGCAACGGACGGGGGGCCTTTAATGAGCAGTTCTTC. Protein: CASSSNGRGAFNEQFF.